A single sample is the source of the 16 T cell receptor beta chains below, sequenced in a study of graft-versus-host responses after intestinal transplantation. Clones were sequenced by immunoSEQ multiplex PCR, and TCRdb holds only the in-frame ones, with some missing. The table records some 140,000 clones, 92% of them present only once. Antigens for these TCRs are unknown. The sample consisted of unstimulated CD4+ T cells sorted from spleen or lymph node cells, taken before intestinal transplant. These receptor sequences come from a human donor who received an intestinal transplant.

The chain recombines TRBV9 with TRBJ2-3; D unclear. The CDR3 spans 15 residues. With 2 bases removed from V and 6 bases from J, the gap between germline ends came to 16 bases. CDR1 is SGDLS and CDR2 is YYNGEE in the germline V gene. This chain's CDR3 is CASSVRHGSLDTQYF. The DNA for the CDR3 is TGTGCCAGCAGCGTGCGACACGGGTCTTTGGATACGCAGTATTTT. The whole variable domain, remainder taken from reference TRBV9 and TRBJ2-3, is DSGVTQTPKHLITATGQRVTLRCSPRSGDLSVYWYQQSLDQGLQFLIQYYNGEERAKGNILERFSAQQFPDLHSELNLSSLELGDSALYFCASSVRHGSLDTQYFGPGTRLTVL.

This clone was seen just once. The chain couples TRBV28 to TRBJ2-5; TRBD2 aligns across 9 bases. Losses at the gene ends were 5 bases for V and 5 bases for J; bases not matched to a gene: 6. Per germline, CDR1 MDHEN and CDR2 SYDVKM. The CDR3 totals 14 residues. The CDR3 bases are TGTGCCAGCAGTAATAGCGGGAGTGATGAGACCCAGTACTTC. This sequence encodes CASSNSGSDETQYF.

The chain carries TRBV28 and TRBJ2-1; TRBD2 matches at 7 bases. Germline loops: CDR1 MDHEN, CDR2 SYDVKM. This CDR3 spans 14 amino acids. V shed 6 bases and J 4 bases; nucleotides not matched to a gene: 6. The CDR3: CASSSSGPYNEQFF. Written as DNA, the CDR3 is TGTGCCAGCAGCTCTAGCGGTCCTTACAATGAGCAGTTCTTC. The variable domain in full, completed from reference TRBV28 and TRBJ2-1, reads DVKVTQSSRYLVKRTGEKVFLECVQDMDHENMFWYRQDPGLGLRLIYFSYDVKMKEKGDIPEGYSVSREKKERFSLILESASTNQTSMYLCASSSSGPYNEQFFGPGTRLTVL.

The V gene is TRBV11-2, the J gene TRBJ1-3; tentatively, D is TRBD1 (6 bases). Trimming pared 1 base from V and 0 bases from J, leaving 13 bases between. Germline V gives CDR1 SGHAT, CDR2 FQNNGV. This CDR3 is built from 17 residues. The CDR3 DNA is TGTGCCAGCAGCTTAGGCATGACAGGTGTCTCTGGAAACACCATATATTTT. Protein: CASSLGMTGVSGNTIYF. Full variable domain (remainder filled in from reference TRBV11-2 and TRBJ1-3): EAGVAQSPRYKIIEKRQSVAFWCNPISGHATLYWYQQILGQGPKLLIQFQNNGVVDDSQLPKDRFSAERLKGVDSTLKIQPAKLEDSAVYLCASSLGMTGVSGNTIYFGEGSWLTVV.

This chain joins TRBV6-6 and TRBJ2-5; 8 bases fit TRBD1. Gene TRBJ2-7 matches the end of the DNA better, so the J call may be wrong. Germline V gene sequence: CDR1 MNHNY, CDR2 SVGAGI (reference sequence). CDR3 length equals 14 residues. CDR3 region: CASGQGLRFYEQYF. The CDR3 bases are TGTGCCAGCGGACAGGGCCTGAGGTTCTACGAGCAGTACTTC.

This chain joins TRBV21-1 and TRBJ1-2; the table's D call of TRBD1 was not tested on the DNA. TRBV21-1 is assigned pseudogene status. The CDR3 has 19 amino acids. The CDR3: CASSKGQGKLLSLIYGYTF. In nucleotides, the CDR3 is TGTGCCAGCAGCAAAGGACAGGGGAAACTATTAAGCCTAATCTATGGCTACACCTTC.

V is TRBV7-6 and J is TRBJ2-5; weak D call: TRBD1 (6 bases). The J call may be incorrect, as the DNA end agrees better with TRBJ2-7. CDR1 SGHVS and CDR2 FNYEAQ come from the germline V gene. The CDR3 spans 15 residues. CDR3 sequence (DNA): TGTGCCAGCAGCTTATCGTCAGGGGCGACCTACGAGCAGTACTTC. Its protein is CASSLSSGATYEQYF.

The gene calls are TRBV9 and TRBJ2-1; 10 bases match TRBD2. Germline CDR1 SGDLS, CDR2 YYNGEE. The CDR3 has 15 amino acids. The junction had 4 bases not matched to a gene; V was cut back by 0 bases and J by 7 bases. The CDR3 bases are TGTGCCAGCAGCGTAGTGGGACTAGCGTGGAATGAGCAGTTCTTC. Amino acid sequence: CASSVVGLAWNEQFF.

The chain is built from TRBV29-1 and TRBJ1-6, with a possible D match to TRBD1 (6 bases). V gave up 6 bases and J gave up 15 bases, with 18 bases separating them. The length of the CDR3 is 12 residues. CDR1 is SQVTM, CDR2 ANQGSEA, per germline. CDR3 region: CSVLLDTGILHF. The CDR3 DNA follows: TGCAGCGTCCTCCTCGATACAGGGATCCTCCACTTT.

The rearrangement joins TRBV5-4 to TRBJ2-7; 9 bases line up with TRBD2. This CDR3 is built from 15 residues. Germline V gene data show CDR1 as SGHNT and CDR2 as YYREEE (reference sequence). J was trimmed by 5 bases and V by 4 bases; bases with no gene match: 10. The CDR3 coding sequence is TGTGCCAGCAGCCAGGGACCAGCGGGAGGAAACGAGCAGTACTTC. It encodes CASSQGPAGGNEQYF. Complete variable domain (other parts from reference TRBV5-4 and TRBJ2-7): ETGVTQSPTHLIKTRGQQVTLRCSSQSGHNTVSWYQQALGQGPQFIFQYYREEENGRGNFPPRFSGLQFPNYSSELNVNALELDDSALYLCASSQGPAGGNEQYFGPGTRLTVT.

In this sample, this clone turned up once. V usage is TRBV28 and J usage is TRBJ2-3, with TRBD1 matching over 8 bases. The length of the CDR3 is 13 residues. Germline assignment: CDR1 MDHEN and CDR2 SYDVKM. The junction had 3 bases not matched to a gene; V was cut back by 6 bases and J by 4 bases. CDR3: CASSLDRADTQYF. CDR3 sequence (DNA): TGTGCCAGCAGCTTGGACAGGGCAGATACGCAGTATTTT.

The J gene is TRBJ1-5, the V gene TRBV28; D gene unclear. The CDR3 runs 14 residues. V was cut by 6 bases and J by 4 bases, with 13 bases left in between. The germline gives CDR1 MDHEN, CDR2 SYDVKM. DNA of the CDR3: TGTGCCAGCAGACCCCTGGGCTCAAATCAGCCCCAGCATTTT. This gives the protein CASRPLGSNQPQHF.

This chain connects TRBV2 to TRBJ1-5; no clear D. The germline V gene has CDR1 SNHLY and CDR2 FYNNEI. V lost 3 bases and J lost 3, with 12 bases in between. CDR3 length equals 15 residues. The CDR3 reads CASSERERANQPQHF. CDR3 coding DNA: TGTGCCAGCAGTGAGAGGGAACGGGCCAATCAGCCCCAGCATTTT.

The sample holds one count of this clone. The CDR3 spells CASGAPGGSYNEQFF. The CDR3 DNA sequence: TGTGCCAGCGGAGCGCCGGGAGGGTCCTACAATGAGCAGTTCTTC. This chain uses TRBV28 with TRBJ2-1; the match to TRBD2 covers 8 bases. This CDR3 is 15 amino acids long. CDR1 and CDR2 from the germline V gene are MDHEN and SYDVKM. The V and J ends lost 8 bases and 1 base, in that order; junction bases with no gene match: 7.

V is TRBV30 and J is TRBJ2-1; D may be TRBD2 (5 bases). CDR1 and CDR2 from the germline V gene are GTSNPN and SVGIG (reference sequence). With 5 bases removed from V and 5 bases from J, the gap between germline ends came to 16 bases. The CDR3 totals 14 residues. In nucleotides, the CDR3 is TGTGCCTGGGGAACAGCGGTTCCACACAATGAGCAGTTCTTC. It is translated as CAWGTAVPHNEQFF. Supplemented by reference TRBV30 and TRBJ2-1, the full variable domain reads SQTIHQWPATLVQPVGSPLSLECTVEGTSNPNLYWYRQAAGRGLQLLFYSVGIGQISSEVPQNLSASRPQDRQFILSSKKLLLSDSGFYLCAWGTAVPHNEQFFGPGTRLTVL.

The V and J genes are TRBV9 and TRBJ1-2, with D maybe TRBD1 (6 bases). The CDR3 loop spans 13 amino acids. Germline V gene lookup returns CDR1 SGDLS and CDR2 YYNGEE. V was cut by 7 bases and J by 4 bases, with 14 bases left in between. In DNA, the CDR3 is TGTGCCAGCCAAGAGGACAGAACCTATGGCTACACCTTC. Protein: CASQEDRTYGYTF.